A selection of T cell receptor beta chains follows, all from one sample in a study of CD8 T cells in ankylosing spondylitis. TCRdb reanalysed the 5' RACE reads using MiXCR and keeps one entry per CDR3 protein. The table includes about 500,000 distinct CDR3 sequences, roughly 13% detected once. The sample comprised blood, either unsorted or a sorted T cell fraction (not recorded which). Receptors originate from a male donor with ankylosing spondylitis. Both conserved end residues are part of each CDR3. A D gene is named only where the DNA matches it firmly. Some rows mark clone size as missing; the rest say once, few, many or name a class of expanded clone.

v_gene	abundance	d_gene	j_gene	CDR3aa	CDR3nt
TRBV20-1	few	TRBD1	TRBJ1-2	CSARDSDYGYTF	TGCAGTGCCAGGGACAGCGACTATGGCTACACCTTC
TRBV5-1	many	TRBD2	TRBJ2-1	CASSLVLAGGTYNEQFF	TGCGCCAGCAGCTTGGTCCTAGCGGGAGGTACCTACAATGAGCAGTTCTTC
TRBV7-2	NA	TRBD2	TRBJ2-7	CASSLGGGRAYEQYF	TGTGCCAGCAGCCTTGGGGGCGGGAGGGCCTACGAGCAGTACTTC
TRBV29-1	many	NA	TRBJ2-3	CSVEFRGSSGTDTQYF	TGCAGCGTTGAATTTCGTGGGAGCAGTGGGACAGATACGCAGTATTTT
TRBV11-2	few	TRBD2	TRBJ2-1	CASSYGTSEYNEQFF	TGTGCCAGCAGCTACGGGACTAGCGAATACAATGAGCAGTTCTTC
TRBV5-1	few	NA	TRBJ1-1	CASSLDGGLRDTEAFF	TGCGCCAGCAGCTTGGATGGCGGGCTAAGGGACACTGAAGCTTTCTTT
TRBV7-2	NA	NA	TRBJ1-6	CASSPTRTYNSPLHF	TGTGCCAGCAGCCCGACAAGGACCTATAATTCACCCCTCCACTTT
TRBV19	few	NA	TRBJ2-7	CASSNTGTNYEQYF	TGTGCCAGTAGTAATACCGGGACAAACTACGAGCAGTACTTC
TRBV28	NA	NA	TRBJ2-3	CASSQPTDTQYF	TGTGCCAGCAGTCAGCCCACAGATACGCAGTATTTT
TRBV19	NA	NA	TRBJ1-5	CASTPSGGRDNQPQHF	TGTGCCAGTACCCCAAGTGGAGGGAGGGACAATCAGCCCCAGCATTTT
TRBV4-1	NA	NA	TRBJ1-1	CASSQDRFRDAAFF	TGCGCCAGCAGCCAAGATCGATTTAGGGACGCTGCTTTCTTT
TRBV24-1	NA	TRBD2	TRBJ2-1	CATSVSGLAGDNEQFF	TGTGCCACCAGTGTTTCGGGACTAGCGGGAGATAATGAGCAGTTCTTC
TRBV29-1	many	TRBD1	TRBJ1-2	CSGVLTGGASYTF	TGCAGCGGAGTACTTACAGGGGGCGCTAGCTACACCTTC
TRBV10-1	NA	NA	TRBJ2-2	CASSLGIYNTGELFF	TGCGCCAGCTCTCTGGGGATCTATAACACCGGGGAGCTGTTTTTT
TRBV4-2	few	TRBD2	TRBJ2-1	CASSQALGSGGYNEQFF	TGTGCCAGCAGCCAAGCGCTGGGTAGCGGGGGATACAATGAGCAGTTCTTC
TRBV18	NA	NA	TRBJ1-2	CASSPGGTFFNYGYTF	TGTGCCAGCTCACCAGGGGGGACATTCTTCAACTATGGCTACACCTTC
TRBV5-6	few	NA	TRBJ2-1	CASSFLYNEQFF	TGTGCCAGCAGCTTCTTGTACAATGAGCAGTTCTTC
TRBV28	few	NA	TRBJ1-1	CASSFGPEVEAFF	TGTGCCAGCAGTTTCGGCCCCGAGGTAGAAGCTTTCTTT
TRBV5-1	few	NA	TRBJ2-3	CASSSFSGADTQYF	TGCGCCAGCAGCTCGTTCTCGGGAGCAGATACGCAGTATTTT
TRBV19	NA	NA	TRBJ2-1	CASSMADTPGRQFF	TGTGCCAGTAGTATGGCGGACACCCCGGGGAGGCAGTTCTTC
TRBV4-1	NA	NA	TRBJ2-5	CASSQADSWRLKETQYF	TGCGCCAGCAGCCAAGCGGATAGTTGGAGGCTAAAGGAGACCCAGTACTTC
TRBV27	few	TRBD1	TRBJ2-7	CASSLGTGFYEQYF	TGTGCCAGCAGTTTAGGGACAGGGTTCTACGAGCAGTACTTC
TRBV29-1	few	TRBD1	TRBJ1-5	CSVGDRGNQPQHF	TGCAGCGTTGGGGACAGGGGGAATCAGCCCCAGCATTTT
TRBV20-1	few	TRBD2	TRBJ2-7	CSARDPTSGRARGEQYF	TGCAGTGCTAGAGATCCGACTAGCGGGAGGGCAAGGGGAGAGCAGTACTTC
TRBV12-3/TRBV12-4	many	TRBD2	TRBJ2-1	CAILLAGNEQFF	TGTGCCATCCTTCTAGCGGGCAATGAGCAGTTCTTC
TRBV27	many	NA	TRBJ2-3	CASSFRAGSTDTQYF	TGTGCCAGCAGTTTTAGGGCGGGAAGCACAGATACGCAGTATTTT
TRBV12-3/TRBV12-4	NA	NA	TRBJ2-2	CANPPGRRRGKGTGELFF	TGTGCCAACCCACCAGGGAGACGTAGGGGGAAAGGGACCGGGGAGCTGTTTTTT
TRBV12-3/TRBV12-4	NA	NA	TRBJ2-1	CASSLSGLEQFF	TGTGCCAGCAGTTTATCCGGGCTGGAGCAGTTCTTC
TRBV14	few	TRBD1	TRBJ2-1	CASSQRVTGDRLTNEQFF	TGTGCCAGCAGCCAACGAGTCACCGGGGACAGATTGACAAATGAGCAGTTCTTC
TRBV7-9	few	TRBD2	TRBJ2-1	CATGLAPAGQFF	TGTGCCACCGGACTAGCACCGGCGGGGCAGTTCTTC
TRBV3-1	many	NA	TRBJ1-1	CASSPMTNTEAFF	TGTGCCAGCAGCCCCATGACGAACACTGAAGCTTTCTTT
TRBV5-1	NA	TRBD1	TRBJ2-5	CASSPGQWETQYF	TGCGCCAGCAGCCCGGGACAGTGGGAGACCCAGTACTTC
TRBV12-3/TRBV12-4	many	NA	TRBJ2-5	CASSLIRGETQYF	TGTGCCAGCAGTTTAATAAGGGGGGAGACCCAGTACTTC
TRBV6-8	NA	NA	TRBJ2-1	CASRISGVYNEQFF	TGTGCCAGCAGGATAAGCGGCGTCTACAATGAGCAGTTCTTC
TRBV7-2	NA	NA	TRBJ2-5	CASSFKDIPTETQYF	TGTGCCAGCAGCTTTAAGGACATCCCGACGGAGACCCAGTACTTC
TRBV7-8	few	NA	TRBJ1-5	CASSYSRQISNQPQHF	TGTGCCAGCAGCTATAGTCGACAGATTAGCAATCAGCCCCAGCATTTT
TRBV4-2	few	NA	TRBJ1-3	CASSQEVRGSGNTIYF	TGTGCCAGCAGCCAAGAGGTTCGGGGGTCTGGAAACACCATATATTTT